These T cell receptor beta chains were read from a single sample in a study of metastatic and nonmetastatic thyroid tumors. TCRdb re-called the PCR reads with MiXCR. The sample contains under 25,000 clones, over 25% of which appear only once. Source material: blood. Receptors originate from a female donor with papillary thyroid cancer or a benign thyroid nodule (not recorded which). Some clones in this sample may be carry-over from other donors' samples. The CDR3 runs from the conserved cysteine through the conserved F or W. Fields, in order: clone size, V gene, D gene, J gene, CDR3 protein, CDR3 DNA. A D gene is named only where the DNA matches it firmly. Expanded clones are given a class, and other clones once, few, many or no size at all.

clone size: many
V gene: TRBV12-3/TRBV12-4
D gene: -
J gene: TRBJ1-3
CDR3 protein: CAQSSRAISGNTIYF
CDR3 DNA: TGTGCCCAGTCTTCCAGGGCGATCTCTGGAAACACCATATATTTT

clone size: -
V gene: TRBV30
D gene: -
J gene: TRBJ1-1
CDR3 protein: CAVGSPEASF
CDR3 DNA: TGTGCTGTAGGATCACCTGAAGCTTCCTTT

clone size: few
V gene: TRBV28
D gene: TRBD1
J gene: TRBJ1-5
CDR3 protein: CASSLGDRDNQPQHF
CDR3 DNA: TGTGCCAGCAGTTTAGGGGACAGGGACAATCAGCCCCAGCATTTT

clone size: few
V gene: TRBV20-1
D gene: TRBD1
J gene: TRBJ1-6
CDR3 protein: CSASTGTGMNSPLHF
CDR3 DNA: TGCAGTGCTTCCACCGGGACAGGGATGAATTCACCCCTCCACTTT

clone size: many
V gene: TRBV19
D gene: TRBD2
J gene: TRBJ2-2
CDR3 protein: CASSIGRRGTSATGELFF
CDR3 DNA: TGTGCCAGTAGTATAGGAAGGAGGGGGACTAGCGCCACCGGGGAGCTGTTTTTT

clone size: many
V gene: TRBV30
D gene: -
J gene: TRBJ1-5
CDR3 protein: CAWSRETNNQPQHF
CDR3 DNA: TGTGCCTGGAGCCGAGAAACAAATAATCAGCCCCAGCATTTT

clone size: few
V gene: TRBV28
D gene: -
J gene: TRBJ1-1
CDR3 protein: CASSTLNTEAFF
CDR3 DNA: TGTGCCAGCAGTACCCTAAACACTGAAGCTTTCTTT

clone size: medium-sized
V gene: TRBV6-1
D gene: TRBD1
J gene: TRBJ1-5
CDR3 protein: CASSGQGANQPQHF
CDR3 DNA: TGTGCCAGCAGTGGACAGGGGGCGAATCAGCCCCAGCATTTT

clone size: -
V gene: TRBV28
D gene: -
J gene: TRBJ2-1
CDR3 protein: CASRTGTVWIF
CDR3 DNA: TGTGCCAGCAGGACCGGGACCGTATGGATCTTC

clone size: -
V gene: TRBV11-2
D gene: TRBD2
J gene: TRBJ2-1
CDR3 protein: CASSLDLAGGIYEQFF
CDR3 DNA: TGTGCCAGCAGCTTGGATCTAGCGGGAGGAATATATGAGCAGTTCTTC

clone size: many
V gene: TRBV4-3
D gene: -
J gene: TRBJ1-6
CDR3 protein: CASSGSLGSPLHF
CDR3 DNA: TGCGCCAGCAGCGGAAGTTTGGGATCACCCCTCCACTTT

clone size: -
V gene: TRBV6-1
D gene: -
J gene: TRBJ1-1
CDR3 protein: CASSDGQNTEAFF
CDR3 DNA: TGTGCCAGCAGTGACGGACAGAACACTGAAGCTTTCTTT

clone size: once
V gene: TRBV3-1
D gene: -
J gene: TRBJ1-3
CDR3 protein: CASSPRGRAELRSGNTIYF
CDR3 DNA: TGTGCCAGCAGCCCCCGAGGGAGAGCCGAACTTAGATCTGGAAATACCATATATTTT

clone size: many
V gene: TRBV30
D gene: -
J gene: TRBJ2-7
CDR3 protein: CAWSVKRSGTRSSEQYF
CDR3 DNA: TGTGCCTGGAGTGTAAAACGGTCCGGGACAAGGTCATCCGAGCAGTACTTC

clone size: -
V gene: TRBV20-1
D gene: -
J gene: TRBJ2-3
CDR3 protein: CSASPTGRDTQYF
CDR3 DNA: TGCAGTGCTAGCCCTACAGGGAGAGATACGCAGTATTTT

clone size: -
V gene: TRBV6-4
D gene: -
J gene: TRBJ1-4
CDR3 protein: CASSDSIGEKLFF
CDR3 DNA: TGTGCCAGCAGTGACTCGATTGGGGAAAAACTGTTTTTT

clone size: -
V gene: TRBV30
D gene: TRBD1
J gene: TRBJ1-1
CDR3 protein: CAWGQGANTEAFF
CDR3 DNA: TGTGCCTGGGGACAGGGTGCGAACACTGAAGCTTTCTTT

clone size: few
V gene: TRBV30
D gene: -
J gene: TRBJ2-3
CDR3 protein: CAWSLAGPQRTQYF
CDR3 DNA: TGTGCCTGGAGTTTGGCAGGGCCACAGCGTACGCAGTATTTT

clone size: medium-sized
V gene: TRBV6-1
D gene: -
J gene: TRBJ2-1
CDR3 protein: CASSEALGANEQFF
CDR3 DNA: TGTGCCAGCAGTGAGGCCTTAGGGGCCAATGAGCAGTTCTTC

clone size: many
V gene: TRBV27
D gene: -
J gene: TRBJ2-6
CDR3 protein: CVSSPGGSGANVLTF
CDR3 DNA: TGTGTCAGCAGCCCCGGGGGATCTGGGGCCAACGTCCTGACTTTC

clone size: many
V gene: TRBV18
D gene: -
J gene: TRBJ1-1
CDR3 protein: CASSPDGNTEAFF
CDR3 DNA: TGTGCCAGCTCGCCGGACGGGAACACTGAAGCTTTCTTT

clone size: many
V gene: TRBV11-3
D gene: -
J gene: TRBJ1-3
CDR3 protein: CASSQVGTETRHF
CDR3 DNA: TGTGCCAGCAGCCAGGTGGGCACAGAGACTCGGCATTTT

clone size: -
V gene: TRBV18
D gene: -
J gene: TRBJ1-2
CDR3 protein: CASSPRLESNYGYTF
CDR3 DNA: TGTGCCAGCTCACCACGGCTTGAGTCAAACTATGGCTACACCTTC

clone size: few
V gene: TRBV30
D gene: -
J gene: TRBJ2-2
CDR3 protein: CAWRVTGGTGELFF
CDR3 DNA: TGTGCCTGGAGAGTGACAGGCGGCACCGGGGAGCTGTTTTTT

clone size: few
V gene: TRBV6-2/TRBV6-3
D gene: TRBD1
J gene: TRBJ1-1
CDR3 protein: CASSSPPGQVNTEAFF
CDR3 DNA: TGTGCCAGCAGTTCCCCCCCGGGACAGGTGAACACTGAAGCTTTCTTT

clone size: many
V gene: TRBV28
D gene: -
J gene: TRBJ1-4
CDR3 protein: CASKGLTNEKLFF
CDR3 DNA: TGTGCCAGCAAGGGGTTAACTAATGAAAAACTGTTTTTT

clone size: -
V gene: TRBV11-2
D gene: -
J gene: TRBJ2-3
CDR3 protein: CASSPYTDTQYF
CDR3 DNA: TGTGCCAGCAGCCCCTACACAGATACGCAGTATTTT

clone size: medium-sized
V gene: TRBV6-1
D gene: TRBD1
J gene: TRBJ2-7
CDR3 protein: CASSGDRAHEQYF
CDR3 DNA: TGTGCCAGCAGTGGGGACAGGGCCCACGAGCAGTACTTC

clone size: many
V gene: TRBV18
D gene: -
J gene: TRBJ1-2
CDR3 protein: CASSPTRASNYGYTF
CDR3 DNA: TGTGCCAGCTCACCCACTCGGGCCTCTAACTATGGCTACACCTTC

clone size: many
V gene: TRBV20-1
D gene: -
J gene: TRBJ1-1
CDR3 protein: CSARDRVMEAFF
CDR3 DNA: TGCAGTGCTAGAGACAGGGTCATGGAAGCTTTCTTT

clone size: few
V gene: TRBV11-2
D gene: TRBD1
J gene: TRBJ2-7
CDR3 protein: CASSQGTGQEQYF
CDR3 DNA: TGTGCCAGCAGCCAAGGGACAGGGCAGGAGCAGTACTTC